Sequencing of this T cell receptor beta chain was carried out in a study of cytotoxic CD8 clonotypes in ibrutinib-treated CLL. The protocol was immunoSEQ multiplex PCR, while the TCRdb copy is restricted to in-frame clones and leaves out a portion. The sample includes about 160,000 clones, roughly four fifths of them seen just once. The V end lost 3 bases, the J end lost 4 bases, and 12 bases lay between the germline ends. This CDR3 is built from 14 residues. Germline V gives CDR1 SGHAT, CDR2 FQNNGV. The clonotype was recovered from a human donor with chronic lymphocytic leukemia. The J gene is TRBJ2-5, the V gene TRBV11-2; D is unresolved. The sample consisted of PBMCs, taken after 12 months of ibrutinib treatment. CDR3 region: CASSFPPDGETQYF. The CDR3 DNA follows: TGTGCCAGCAGCTTTCCCCCCGACGGAGAGACCCAGTACTTC. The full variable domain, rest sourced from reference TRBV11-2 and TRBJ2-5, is EAGVAQSPRYKIIEKRQSVAFWCNPISGHATLYWYQQILGQGPKLLIQFQNNGVVDDSQLPKDRFSAERLKGVDSTLKIQPAKLEDSAVYLCASSFPPDGETQYFGPGTRLLVL.